This T cell receptor beta chain was obtained from a study of ipilimumab plus nivolumab after autologous stem cell transplantation. The overall study: The myeloma cohort included high-risk transplant-naive patients and patients relapsing within 3 years of a first autologous transplant.

Assay: immunoSEQ multiplex PCR; the TCRdb copy retains only in-frame clones and omits some. Here the sample spans several thousand clones, about 63% being singletons. Germline CDR1 and CDR2: MNHNY and SVGAGI (reference sequence). The V end was cut by 5 bases, the J end by 2 bases, with 5 bases between. CDR3 length: 12 amino acids. Checkpoint therapy with ipilimumab 1 mg/kg began 14 to 28 days after transplant. The sequence derives from a male donor with multiple myeloma. The source material was PBMCs, sampled in a trial of ipilimumab plus nivolumab as post-transplant consolidation. The chain carries TRBV6-6 and TRBJ2-3; D not resolved. Here the CDR3 reads CASSPFTDTQYF. Written as DNA, the CDR3 is TGTGCCAGCAGTCCATTCACAGATACGCAGTATTTT.